This paragraph reports one TCR beta chain. The antigen is not known. These data originate in a study of chemoradiotherapy in HPV16-positive cancers. Study-wide context: Candidate HPV-specific T-cell clones and common TCR motifs came from functional assays in a couple of HPV16-positive patients.

Germline V gene lookup returns CDR1 LNHNV and CDR2 YYDKDF (reference sequence). The CDR3 runs 12 residues. V was cut by 4 bases and J by 1 base, with 4 bases left in between. Study conclusions and caveats: During treatment, candidate HPV-specific clones and E7-related motifs expanded in tumor.

TCRdb's table, derived via immunoSEQ multiplex PCR, lists solely in-frame clones and lacks some. The sample includes tens of thousands of clones, about 87% of them seen just once. Samples were taken several times over chemoradiotherapy. The clonotype was recovered from a human donor with HPV-associated anogenital cancer. The V gene is TRBV15, the J gene TRBJ1-1; D remains unclear. The sequenced sample was blood, obtained from a patient who underwent chemoradiotherapy. The CDR3 nucleotides are TGTGCCACCAGCAAGCAGAACACTGAAGCTTTCTTT. Translated, it gives CATSKQNTEAFF.